This TCR beta chain originates from a study of CXCR3-negative and CXCR3-positive naive CD8 T cells. The study's findings and limits: CXCR3-expressing naive cells carried TRB CDR3s more hydrophobic than those of CXCR3-negative naive cells. Relative to memory CD8+ cells, whose diversity was much lower, both naive subsets had comparably high diversity. The authors found comparable surface CD5 between naive subsets and inferred TCR strength from TRB CDR3 properties.

Researchers prepared the TRB cDNA libraries using 5' RACE with UMI labels. TCRdb reprocessed the 5' RACE reads and reports one entry per CDR3 protein, with no DNA. The listing records tens of thousands of distinct CDR3 sequences. This CDR3 is 15 amino acids long. Germline assignment: CDR1 SGHVS and CDR2 FQNEAQ. As to this clonotype: The target antigen is unknown.

Input material: naive CXCR3+ CD8+ T cells from blood. This sample's subset: CD45RO-CCR7+CD27+CD95- naive CD8+ T cells expressing CXCR3 (TNR3+). This sequence was found in a human donor in good health. Some clones in this sample may be carry-over from other donors' samples. The chain joins TRBV7-8 to TRBJ2-3. The CDR3 protein is CASSLVRFGPDTQYF.